Below, 32 T cell receptor beta chains from the same sample are listed, as sequenced in a study of T cell responses to AZD1222 COVID-19 vaccine. Sequencing used immunoSEQ multiplex PCR; TCRdb keeps in-frame clones, though not all of them. This table holds about 100,000 clones, 70% to 90% found once. The sequencing here drew on peripheral blood, taken 28 days after the second AZD1222 dose. The source is an adult who received the AZD1222 COVID-19 vaccine.

In nucleotides, the CDR3 is TGTGCCAGCAGTAACAGGGGAGTTGTTGAACCCCAGCATTTT. Translating it yields CASSNRGVVEPQHF. The J gene is TRBJ1-5, the V gene TRBV6-5; 7 bases agree with TRBD1. Germline trimming cut 5 bases from V and 10 bases from J; bases unmatched to any gene: 11. Germline lookup yields CDR1 MNHEY and CDR2 SVGAGI. This CDR3 has 14 residues.

The chain carries TRBV5-1 and TRBJ2-1, with a possible D match to TRBD2 (6 bases). CDR3 length: 17 amino acids. Germline CDR1 SGHRS, CDR2 YFSETQ. Trimming removed 3 bases from V and 4 bases from J, with 20 bases in between. The DNA of the CDR3 is TGCGCCAGCAGCTGGGGATACCCCGGGACTGAATACAATGAGCAGTTCTTC. This sequence encodes CASSWGYPGTEYNEQFF.

The chain uses TRBV19 and TRBJ2-7, with 7 positions matching TRBD2. V shed 4 bases and J 2 bases; nucleotides not matched to a gene: 5. The germline V gene has CDR1 LNHDA and CDR2 SQIVND (reference sequence). The CDR3 extends over 14 amino acids. The CDR3 nucleotides read TGTGCCAGTAGTAATTTCGCGGGAGCCTACGAGCAGTACTTC. It codes for CASSNFAGAYEQYF.

The V and J genes are TRBV4-1 and TRBJ1-5, with D possibly TRBD1 on 6 matching bases. Germline CDR1 and CDR2: MGHRA and YSYEKL. This CDR3 region has 16 residues. The ends were cut back, 1 base at V and 1 base at J, with 11 bases in the middle. The CDR3 loop reads CASSQVGGGSNQPQHF. CDR3 in DNA: TGCGCCAGCAGCCAAGTTGGCGGGGGCAGCAATCAGCCCCAGCATTTT.

The gene calls are TRBV6-5 and TRBJ2-7; 10 bases align to TRBD1. The CDR3 is 14 amino acids. The V segment lost 7 bases and the J segment 4 bases; nucleotides outside the gene matches: 7. Germline V gene sequence: CDR1 MNHEY, CDR2 SVGAGI. DNA of the CDR3: TGTGCCAGCATTAGGACAGGGGGTCGGTACGAGCAGTACTTC. Protein product: CASIRTGGRYEQYF.

V is TRBV7-2 and J is TRBJ2-7; 11 nucleotides align to TRBD2. With 1 base clipped from V and 3 bases from J, the junction kept 5 bases outside the gene matches. The CDR3 consists of 16 residues. The V gene's germline CDR1 is SGHTA and CDR2 FQGNSA. DNA for the CDR3: TGTGCCAGCAGCTTAGGGTCTAGCGGGAGGTACTACGAGCAGTACTTC. Its protein is CASSLGSSGRYYEQYF.

The chain links TRBV3-1 (or the pseudogene TRBV3-2) to TRBJ1-1; the D gene is possibly TRBD1 (6 bases). The CDR3 contains 15 residues. Trimming took off 4 bases at V and 2 bases at J, with 14 bases between the two ends. Germline CDR1 reads LGHDT; CDR2 reads YNNKEL (reference sequence). CDR3 sequence: CASSRPQGGNTEAFF. The CDR3 coding sequence is TGTGCCAGCAGCCGACCACAGGGTGGCAACACTGAAGCTTTCTTT.

This clone was found a few times. The chain couples TRBV2 to TRBJ2-1; D is possibly TRBD1 (6 bases). The germline gives CDR1 SNHLY, CDR2 FYNNEI. Deletions cut 4 bases from V and 0 bases from J, with 10 bases between. The CDR3 consists of 15 residues. This chain's CDR3 is CASSGDISSYNEQFF. CDR3 coding DNA: TGTGCCAGCAGTGGGGACATCAGCTCCTACAATGAGCAGTTCTTC. Full variable domain (outside the CDR3, taken from reference TRBV2 and TRBJ2-1): EPEVTQTPSHQVTQMGQEVILRCVPISNHLYFYWYRQILGQKVEFLVSFYNNEISEKSEIFDDQFSVERPDGSNFTLKIRSTKLEDSAMYFCASSGDISSYNEQFFGPGTRLTVL.

This rearrangement joins TRBV4-2 to TRBJ1-4; 9 bases are shared with TRBD1. J was trimmed by 7 bases and V by 3 bases; bases with no gene match: 6. Per germline, CDR1 LGHNA and CDR2 YNFKEQ. This CDR3 contains 15 residues. CDR3 sequence: CASSQAGQGLEKLFF. As DNA, the CDR3 is TGTGCCAGCAGCCAGGCGGGACAGGGTCTTGAAAAACTGTTTTTT.

The rearrangement links TRBV30 to TRBJ1-5; D is perhaps TRBD1 (6 bases). The CDR3 sequence is 13 residues long. Trimming took off 2 bases at V and 8 bases at J, with 13 bases between the two ends. Per the germline V gene, CDR1 is GTSNPN and CDR2 is SVGIG (reference sequence). Here the CDR3 reads CAWSFGGQEPQHF. The DNA for the CDR3 is TGTGCCTGGAGTTTCGGGGGGCAGGAGCCCCAGCATTTT.

This clone was detected once. The chain combines TRBV27 with TRBJ1-4, with TRBD1 matching 11 bases. After removal of 6 bases from V and 6 bases from J, the junction contained 6 bases not matched to a gene. CDR1 and CDR2 (germline): MNHEY, SMNVEV (reference sequence). The CDR3 covers 15 residues. CDR3 sequence (DNA): TGTGCCAGCAGATGGACAGGGGGCAATGATGAAAAACTGTTTTTT. It specifies CASRWTGGNDEKLFF.

This clone appeared a single time. V usage is TRBV5-8 and J usage is TRBJ2-1, with 8 nucleotides matching TRBD2. With V trimmed by 5 bases and J by 0 bases, 16 bases remained unmatched. CDR3 length: 19 residues. CDR1 and CDR2 from the germline V gene are SGHTS and YDEGEE. The chain's CDR3 is CASRAGTRGPFSSYNEQFF. The CDR3 DNA is TGTGCCAGCAGAGCCGGGACTAGAGGTCCTTTTAGCTCCTACAATGAGCAGTTCTTC.

This clone came up once. The rearrangement uses TRBV5-1 and TRBJ2-7; D might be TRBD1 (5 bases). The germline CDR1 and CDR2 sequences are SGHRS and YFSETQ. V shed 2 bases and J shed 7 bases, with 10 bases lying between them. The CDR3 extends over 12 amino acids. The CDR3 is CASSFQGLEQYF. In nucleotides, the CDR3 is TGCGCCAGCAGCTTCCAGGGTTTGGAGCAGTACTTC.

The chain uses TRBV5-4 and TRBJ2-7; D uncertain. CDR3 length: 13 amino acids. The V end lost 3 bases, the J end lost 1 base, and 8 bases lay between the germline ends. Germline V CDR1 and CDR2: SGHNT, YYREEE (reference sequence). The CDR3 DNA follows: TGTGCCAGCAGCTCGGACCTGTCCTACGAGCAGTACTTC. It codes for CASSSDLSYEQYF.

The V call is TRBV28, the J call TRBJ1-1; tentative D call: TRBD1 (5 bases). There are 12 residues in the CDR3. CDR1 and CDR2 (germline): MDHEN, SYDVKM. Trimming removed 2 bases at V and 7 bases at J, with 8 bases between. The CDR3 DNA is TGTGCCAGCAGTTTACGGGGGGATGAAGCTTTCTTT. Protein sequence: CASSLRGDEAFF.

This rearrangement joins TRBV19 to TRBJ2-1; 10 bases map to TRBD1. The CDR3 consists of 14 residues. J lost 5 bases, V lost 3 bases, and 1 base had no gene match. Germline V gene lookup returns CDR1 LNHDA and CDR2 SQIVND (reference sequence). The CDR3 spells CASSMGQGHNEQFF. CDR3 nucleotides: TGTGCCAGTAGTATGGGACAGGGGCACAATGAGCAGTTCTTC.

This clone has just a few counts. This chain links TRBV9 with TRBJ2-1, with unresolved D. Trimming cost V 0 bases and J 0 bases, with 16 bases left between them. Germline V gene lookup returns CDR1 SGDLS and CDR2 YYNGEE. The CDR3 runs to 18 residues. The CDR3 nucleotides are TGTGCCAGCAGCGTAGCTACAGTTGACTCCAACTCCTACAATGAGCAGTTCTTC. It encodes CASSVATVDSNSYNEQFF.

This clone was observed a handful of times. The genes are TRBV7-8 and TRBJ2-2; D ambiguous. The V gene's germline CDR1 is SGHVS and CDR2 FQNEAQ. Trimming left V 5 bases short and J 6 bases short, with 10 bases between. This CDR3 is 13 amino acids long. This CDR3 is CASSPPRAGELFF. DNA of the CDR3: TGTGCCAGCAGCCCGCCTAGAGCCGGGGAGCTGTTTTTT.

The chain has TRBV19 and TRBJ1-1; 10 bases align to TRBD1. CDR1 is LNHDA, CDR2 SQIVND, per germline (reference sequence). Trimming took 6 bases from V and 0 from J; bases not matched to a gene: 7. The CDR3 covers 16 residues. CDR3 region: CASRRDRGDLNTEAFF. The CDR3, as DNA: TGTGCCAGTAGGAGGGACAGGGGCGATCTGAACACTGAAGCTTTCTTT.

This clone is medium-sized. CDR3 DNA sequence: TGTGCCAGCAGTTACGGGGACACCACAGATACGCAGTATTTT. It codes for CASSYGDTTDTQYF. This chain joins TRBV6-2 or TRBV6-3 and TRBJ2-3; tentatively, D is TRBD1 (6 bases). This CDR3 region has 14 residues. V was cut by 2 bases and J by 2 bases, with 8 bases left in between. CDR1 MNHEY and CDR2 SVGEGT come from the germline V gene.

The V gene is TRBV2, the J gene TRBJ1-1; 7 nucleotides line up with TRBD1. Per germline, CDR1 SNHLY and CDR2 FYNNEI. The ends lost 1 base at V and 1 base at J; junction bases unmatched: 9. There are 17 residues in the CDR3. The chain's CDR3 is CASSEERLRDRNTEAFF. CDR3 sequence (DNA): TGTGCCAGCAGTGAAGAGAGGCTAAGGGACAGGAACACTGAAGCTTTCTTT.

V is TRBV3-1 (or the pseudogene TRBV3-2) and J is TRBJ1-2; D is perhaps TRBD1 (5 bases). Trimming took off 4 bases at V and 3 bases at J, with 12 bases between the two ends. Germline CDR1 LGHDT, CDR2 YNNKEL (reference sequence). The CDR3 runs 14 residues. CDR3 amino acids: CASSRGDAYYGYTF. The CDR3 DNA is TGTGCCAGCAGCCGAGGGGACGCCTACTATGGCTACACCTTC.

The J gene is TRBJ1-2, the V gene TRBV18; unclear D gene. The V end lost 3 bases, the J end lost 3 bases, and 5 bases lay between the germline ends. The CDR3 is 12 amino acids. Germline loops: CDR1 KGHSH, CDR2 LQKENI. The CDR3 DNA sequence: TGTGCCAGCTCACCGGAGTACTATGGCTACACCTTC. As protein: CASSPEYYGYTF.

This chain links TRBV27 with TRBJ2-3, with TRBD2 matching 7 bases. With V trimmed by 4 bases and J by 0 bases, 4 bases remained unmatched. This CDR3 has 15 amino acids. Germline values: CDR1 MNHEY, CDR2 SMNVEV (reference sequence). The DNA of the CDR3 is TGTGCCAGCAGTTCCGAGCGGGGTAGCACAGATACGCAGTATTTT. This codes for CASSSERGSTDTQYF.

The J gene is TRBJ1-1, the V gene TRBV14; D gene unclear. Germline values: CDR1 SGHDN, CDR2 FVKESK. There are 13 residues in the CDR3. With 5 bases removed from V and 6 bases from J, the gap between germline ends came to 13 bases. Here the CDR3 DNA reads TGTGCCAGCAGCGTCTATGTATGGGCTGAAGCTTTCTTT. Encoded protein: CASSVYVWAEAFF.

The rearrangement links TRBV7-8 to TRBJ1-4; D gene unclear. The ends were cut back, 5 bases at V and 0 bases at J, with 16 bases in the middle. Germline assignment: CDR1 SGHVS and CDR2 FQNEAQ. This CDR3 comprises 17 residues. In DNA form, the CDR3 reads TGTGCCAGCAGCCAGAGGAGGGAACCGGCAACTAATGAAAAACTGTTTTTT. Amino acids: CASSQRREPATNEKLFF.

This chain links TRBV28 with TRBJ2-7; 8 bases align to TRBD2. The germline V gene has CDR1 MDHEN and CDR2 SYDVKM. This CDR3 is built from 17 residues. The ends lost 4 bases at V and 1 base at J; junction bases unmatched: 12. The CDR3 DNA sequence: TGTGCCAGCAGTTCCCTTGAGTCTAGCGGGCTATCCTACGAGCAGTACTTC. Its protein is CASSSLESSGLSYEQYF.

V is TRBV10-2 and J is TRBJ2-5, with D hard to call. CDR3 length: 14 amino acids. Germline CDR1 reads WSHSY; CDR2 reads SAAADI. Trimming cost V 4 bases and J 0 bases, with 9 bases left between them. The CDR3 DNA reads as TGCGCCAGCAGTGGTCCTAGAGACCAAGAGACCCAGTACTTC. It translates to CASSGPRDQETQYF.

The CDR3 sequence is CASSSEREGPYEQYF. The DNA for the CDR3 is TGTGCCAGCAGCTCTGAGCGGGAGGGCCCCTACGAGCAGTACTTC. J is TRBJ2-7 and V is TRBV6-6, with 10 bases matching TRBD2. In germline, CDR1 is MNHNY, CDR2 SVGAGI (reference sequence). The CDR3 has 15 residues. V shed 6 bases and J 2 bases; nucleotides not matched to a gene: 7.

V gene TRBV28 combines with J gene TRBJ2-3; TRBD1 matches at 8 bases. This CDR3 has 15 amino acids. From germline, CDR1 is MDHEN and CDR2 SYDVKM. J lost 3 bases, V lost 6 bases, and 8 bases had no gene match. DNA of the CDR3: TGTGCCAGCAGATGGGACAGGCGGGGTACAGATACGCAGTATTTT. This translates into CASRWDRRGTDTQYF.

CDR3 coding DNA: TGTGCCACCAGTGATCTGACAGGTACCTCCTACAATGAGCAGTTCTTC. This sequence encodes CATSDLTGTSYNEQFF. This chain connects TRBV24-1 to TRBJ2-1; D may be TRBD1 (6 bases). This CDR3 is 16 amino acids long. CDR1 is KGHDR and CDR2 is SFDVKD in the germline V gene. With 3 bases removed from V and 0 bases from J, the gap between germline ends came to 11 bases.

This clone has only one observation. The V and J genes are TRBV30 and TRBJ1-3; no firm D call. The germline gives CDR1 GTSNPN, CDR2 SVGIG (reference sequence). Trimming took 0 bases from V and 6 from J, leaving 3 bases between them. This CDR3 is built from 11 residues. For the CDR3, the DNA is TGTGCCTGGAGTGTAAAAAACACCATATATTTT. As protein: CAWSVKNTIYF. The variable domain in full, completed from reference TRBV30 and TRBJ1-3, reads SQTIHQWPATLVQPVGSPLSLECTVEGTSNPNLYWYRQAAGRGLQLLFYSVGIGQISSEVPQNLSASRPQDRQFILSSKKLLLSDSGFYLCAWSVKNTIYFGEGSWLTVV.